Listed here are 25 T cell receptor beta chains from one sample, sequenced in a study of cytomegalovirus exposure and HLA in healthy donors. PCR involved 60 Vbeta and 13 Jbeta primers. The repertoire was sequenced with immunoSEQ multiplex PCR; TCRdb's copy has only in-frame clones and lacks some. The sample records 150,000 to 200,000 clones, more than 75% being singletons. Specimen: PBMCs. The source of these receptors is a girl between 10 and 17 years old in good health and CMV-seropositive.

The rearrangement uses TRBV15 and TRBJ1-5; D gene ambiguous. CDR1 and CDR2 (germline): LNHNV, YYDKDF (reference sequence). The ends were cut back, 5 bases at V and 0 bases at J, with 11 bases in the middle. The CDR3 contains 15 residues. CDR3 region: CATSCCQDSNQPQHF. The CDR3 DNA sequence: TGTGCCACCAGCTGTTGTCAGGATAGCAATCAGCCCCAGCATTTT.

This clone was observed a handful of times. DNA for the CDR3: TGTGCCAGCAGAGCCTCCCACAGGGCGAGCAATCAGCCCCAGCATTTT. It codes for CASRASHRASNQPQHF. V gene TRBV28 combines with J gene TRBJ1-5; a possible D gene is TRBD1 (6 bases). V was cut by 6 bases and J by 1 base, with 16 bases left in between. The germline V gene encodes CDR1 MDHEN and CDR2 SYDVKM. The length of the CDR3 is 16 residues.

The chain couples TRBV19 to TRBJ2-1; D gene unclear. The CDR3 sequence is 15 residues long. Germline V lookup: CDR1 LNHDA, CDR2 SQIVND (reference sequence). Trimming shortened V by 0 bases and J by 7 bases, and 13 bases separated the two germline ends. The DNA of the CDR3 is TGTGCCAGTAGTATAGATCAGGAACTCGTAAATGAGCAGTTCTTC. It yields the protein CASSIDQELVNEQFF.

The V gene is TRBV7-8, the J gene TRBJ1-1, with unresolved D. Germline values: CDR1 SGHVS, CDR2 FQNEAQ. V was shortened by 3 bases and J by 5 bases, with 10 bases between the two germline ends. There are 13 residues in the CDR3. The CDR3 bases are TGTGCCAGCAGCTTGCACGAGGAGACTGAAGCTTTCTTT. It is translated as CASSLHEETEAFF.

As to this clone: At one end, the junction sequence differs from germline, possibly due to a read error. V usage is TRBV5-6 and J usage is TRBJ1-2, with TRBD1 matching over 12 bases. The length of the CDR3 is 14 residues. Germline V gene data show CDR1 as SGHDT and CDR2 as YYEEEE. CDR3: CASSLGTGGRNRAF. Here the CDR3 DNA reads TGTGCCAGCAGCCTTGGGACAGGGGGCCGCAATCGCGCCTTC.

The chain joins TRBV7-9 to TRBJ2-7; 9 bases fit TRBD2. V shed 5 bases, J shed 4 bases, and the junction held 12 bases outside the gene matches. CDR1 SEHNR and CDR2 FQNEAQ come from the germline V gene (reference sequence). This CDR3 region has 16 residues. The CDR3 here is CASSPTRFSGRYEQYF. As DNA, the CDR3 is TGTGCCAGCAGCCCAACCAGATTCAGCGGGAGGTACGAGCAGTACTTC.

The chain carries TRBV7-6 and TRBJ2-1, with TRBD1 matching 9 bases. Trimming at V came to 5 bases and at J to 9 bases, leaving 11 bases not matched to a gene. This CDR3 is built from 15 residues. Germline loops: CDR1 SGHVS, CDR2 FNYEAQ. CDR3 sequence (DNA): TGTGCCAGCAGCGGGGGCAGGACAGGGGCCGGTGAGCAGTTCTTC. Amino acids: CASSGGRTGAGEQFF.

V is TRBV5-4 and J is TRBJ2-5; D might be TRBD2 (5 bases). CDR1 is SGHNT, CDR2 YYREEE, per germline (reference sequence). The CDR3 is made up of 15 amino acids. V was shortened by 0 bases and J by 5 bases, with 14 bases between the two germline ends. The chain's CDR3 is CASSLGAVRGETQYF. The CDR3 coding sequence is TGTGCCAGCAGCTTGGGGGCGGTTCGAGGGGAGACCCAGTACTTC.

This clone was seen more than once but under ten times. The CDR3 DNA reads as TGTGCCAGCAGCCTTGGTGGGCAGCTTCAGGCCAACGTCCTGACTTTC. This translates into CASSLGGQLQANVLTF. The V gene is TRBV5-6, the J gene TRBJ2-6; no reliable D call. CDR1 is SGHDT and CDR2 is YYEEEE in the germline V gene. V was trimmed by 4 bases and J by 6 bases, leaving 17 bases between them. This CDR3 comprises 16 residues.

This clone was seen only a few times. The chain uses TRBV25-1 and TRBJ2-7; TRBD1 might be the D (6 bases). The length of the CDR3 is 15 residues. Trimming took off 5 bases at V and 0 bases at J, with 14 bases between the two ends. Germline loops: CDR1 MGHDK, CDR2 SYGVNS. The CDR3 is CASSLAQGNSYEQYF. CDR3 nucleotides: TGTGCCAGCAGTTTAGCCCAGGGGAACTCCTACGAGCAGTACTTC.

The chain carries TRBV28 and TRBJ2-7, with TRBD2 matching 10 bases. J gave up 4 bases and V 2 bases, and 11 bases lay outside the gene matches. The germline CDR1 and CDR2 sequences are MDHEN and SYDVKM. The length of the CDR3 is 17 residues. CDR3 in amino acids: CASSLLAGASAFYEQYF. CDR3 in DNA: TGTGCCAGCAGTTTACTAGCGGGAGCTTCTGCCTTTTACGAGCAGTACTTC.

The rearrangement links TRBV5-1 to TRBJ2-7; D might be TRBD1 (8 bases). Trimming took off 3 bases at V and 2 bases at J, with 12 bases between the two ends. The V gene's germline CDR1 is SGHRS and CDR2 YFSETQ. CDR3 length: 14 residues. CDR3 nucleotide sequence: TGCGCCAGCAGCTCACAGGGGGGGCCCTACGAGCAGTACTTC. Translated: CASSSQGGPYEQYF. Full variable domain (outside the CDR3, taken from reference TRBV5-1 and TRBJ2-7): KAGVTQTPRYLIKTRGQQVTLSCSPISGHRSVSWYQQTPGQGLQFLFEYFSETQRNKGNFPGRFSGRQFSNSRSEMNVSTLELGDSALYLCASSSQGGPYEQYFGPGTRLTVT.

The CDR3 spells CASSSRGTSLSNQPQHF. The CDR3 DNA sequence: TGTGCCAGTAGTAGTAGAGGGACAAGCCTTAGCAATCAGCCCCAGCATTTT. The V and J genes are TRBV19 and TRBJ1-5, with D tentatively TRBD1 (6 bases). CDR1 is LNHDA, CDR2 SQIVND, per germline (reference sequence). This CDR3 is built from 17 residues. V was pared by 4 bases and J by 0 bases, with 16 bases between.

The chain recombines TRBV6-5 with TRBJ2-1, with D maybe TRBD1 (6 bases). CDR3 length: 16 amino acids. Germline CDR1 is MNHEY and CDR2 is SVGAGI. V was pared by 0 bases and J by 3 bases, with 12 bases between. The CDR3 loop reads CASSYSTGHLYNEQFF. In nucleotides, the CDR3 is TGTGCCAGCAGTTACTCGACAGGACACCTCTACAATGAGCAGTTCTTC.

This chain links TRBV2 with TRBJ2-3; 11 bases line up with TRBD2. Germline V gives CDR1 SNHLY, CDR2 FYNNEI. This CDR3 has 18 amino acids. The trim removed 3 bases at V and 3 bases at J, leaving 11 bases unmatched. The CDR3 loop reads CASSEFRLAGGRTDTQYF. CDR3 DNA: TGTGCCAGCAGTGAGTTCCGCCTAGCGGGAGGACGAACAGATACGCAGTATTTT. The full variable domain, in which reference TRBV2 and TRBJ2-3 provide the parts outside the CDR3, is EPEVTQTPSHQVTQMGQEVILRCVPISNHLYFYWYRQILGQKVEFLVSFYNNEISEKSEIFDDQFSVERPDGSNFTLKIRSTKLEDSAMYFCASSEFRLAGGRTDTQYFGPGTRLTVL.

This sequence joins TRBV7-9 and TRBJ2-2, with a possible D match to TRBD2 (6 bases). This CDR3 spans 18 amino acids. Germline CDR1 SEHNR, CDR2 FQNEAQ (reference sequence). V was clipped by 5 bases and J by 1 base, with 20 bases between them. The CDR3: CASSGSYRREGNTGELFF. CDR3 nucleotides: TGTGCCAGCAGCGGCTCCTATCGGAGGGAAGGGAACACCGGGGAGCTGTTTTTT. The full variable domain, its missing parts supplied by reference TRBV7-9 and TRBJ2-2, is DTGVSQNPRHKITKRGQNVTFRCDPISEHNRLYWYRQTLGQGPEFLTYFQNEAQLEKSRLLSDRFSAERPKGSFSTLEIQRTEQGDSAMYLCASSGSYRREGNTGELFFGEGSRLTVL.

The chain links TRBV14 to TRBJ2-3; 9 bases line up with TRBD2. The V and J ends lost 4 bases and 4 bases, in that order; junction bases with no gene match: 6. CDR1 is SGHDN, CDR2 FVKESK, per germline. The CDR3 loop spans 15 amino acids. The CDR3 loop reads CASSLGVAGADTQYF. The CDR3 coding sequence is TGTGCCAGCAGCCTCGGGGTAGCGGGGGCAGATACGCAGTATTTT.

This chain joins TRBV28 and TRBJ2-7, with D possibly being TRBD2 (6 bases). Trimming removed 7 bases from V and 5 bases from J, with 15 bases in between. Germline CDR1 reads MDHEN; CDR2 reads SYDVKM. The CDR3 has 13 residues. Here the CDR3 DNA reads TGTGCCAGCACCGTCTTTGGGGGGAACGAGCAGTACTTC. This encodes CASTVFGGNEQYF. Together with reference TRBV28 and TRBJ2-7, the CDR3 gives the full variable domain: DVKVTQSSRYLVKRTGEKVFLECVQDMDHENMFWYRQDPGLGLRLIYFSYDVKMKEKGDIPEGYSVSREKKERFSLILESASTNQTSMYLCASTVFGGNEQYFGPGTRLTVT.

The chain uses TRBV28 and TRBJ2-4, with 9 bases matching TRBD1. The CDR3 is made up of 15 amino acids. The germline CDR1 and CDR2 sequences are MDHEN and SYDVKM. Losses at the gene ends were 6 bases for V and 7 bases for J; bases not matched to a gene: 10. As DNA, the CDR3 is TGTGCCAGCAGCCTCTACAGGGGGCGCTGGAACATTCAGTACTTC. Translated: CASSLYRGRWNIQYF.

The chain combines TRBV2 with TRBJ2-7; 7 bases match TRBD1. V gave up 2 bases and J gave up 2 bases; unmatched junction bases: 3. The CDR3 sequence is 14 residues long. Germline V gene data show CDR1 as SNHLY and CDR2 as FYNNEI. The CDR3 bases are TGTGCCAGCAGTGAACAAGGGGGCCCCTACGAGCAGTACTTC. Translating gives CASSEQGGPYEQYF. Combining the CDR3 with reference TRBV2 and TRBJ2-7 gives the whole variable domain EPEVTQTPSHQVTQMGQEVILRCVPISNHLYFYWYRQILGQKVEFLVSFYNNEISEKSEIFDDQFSVERPDGSNFTLKIRSTKLEDSAMYFCASSEQGGPYEQYFGPGTRLTVT.

This chain connects TRBV10-3 to TRBJ2-5; weak D call: TRBD2 (6 bases). The J call is uncertain, as TRBJ2-7 better fits the DNA end. The CDR3 contains 13 residues. Germline CDR1 ENHRY, CDR2 SYGVKD. The CDR3 protein is CAINPGLSYEQYF. The CDR3 DNA follows: TGTGCCATCAACCCGGGACTCTCCTACGAGCAGTACTTC.

V is TRBV29-1 and J is TRBJ2-1, with 9 bases fitting TRBD2. This CDR3 comprises 14 residues. Trimming took 4 bases from V and 6 from J; bases not matched to a gene: 7. From germline, CDR1 is SQVTM and CDR2 ANQGSEA. CDR3 bases: TGCAGCGTTGCCATCAGCGGGAGGATCAATGAGCAGTTCTTC. Its translation: CSVAISGRINEQFF.

The rearrangement uses TRBV11-2 and TRBJ2-1, with TRBD1 matching 10 bases. The J segment lost 3 bases and the V segment lost 5 bases, leaving 4 bases of the junction unmatched. This CDR3 contains 15 residues. Germline V gene data show CDR1 as SGHAT and CDR2 as FQNNGV. This CDR3 reads CASSRTGGNYNEQFF. The CDR3 DNA is TGTGCCAGCAGCCGGACAGGGGGTAACTACAATGAGCAGTTCTTC.

This clone was detected once. The chain uses TRBV4-2 and TRBJ1-2, with 7 bases fitting TRBD1. Germline V lookup: CDR1 LGHNA, CDR2 YNFKEQ. The CDR3 extends over 16 amino acids. V was clipped by 1 base and J by 6 bases; unmatched bases: 11. The CDR3 nucleotides are TGTGCCAGCAGCCAAGCCAGACAGGGCAATTATCATGGCTACACCTTC. Encoded protein: CASSQARQGNYHGYTF.

The CDR3 coding sequence is TGCGCCAGCAGCGACGGACAGGGAGCGAGATACAATGAGCAGTTCTTC. Its translation is CASSDGQGARYNEQFF. V usage is TRBV5-1 and J usage is TRBJ2-1; 8 bases align to TRBD1. With 4 bases clipped from V and 4 bases from J, the junction kept 10 bases outside the gene matches. In germline, CDR1 is SGHRS, CDR2 YFSETQ. This CDR3 has 16 residues.